Following are 15 T cell receptor beta chains from one sample sequenced in a study of molecular identifiers for immune sequencing clone quantification. TCRdb analysed the PCR reads with MiXCR anew, one entry per CDR3 protein. The sample consists of 300,000 to 400,000 distinct CDR3 sequences, over 20% of them appearing once. The specimen sequenced was naive CD8+ T cells from blood, with Jurkat cell RNA spiked in. This sample's subset: FACS-sorted CD8+CD4-CCR7+CD45RA+ naive T cells. Every receptor here comes from a human donor in good health. Some libraries in this study had Jurkat cell RNA spiked in.

A remark on this clonotype: A single base separates this from a much larger clone, so it may be a read error. The chain is built from TRBV19 and TRBJ1-1, with 7 bases fitting TRBD1. V was clipped by 7 bases and J by 3 bases; unmatched bases: 8. Germline lookup yields CDR1 LNHDA and CDR2 SQIVND (reference sequence). CDR3 length equals 14 residues. CDR3 in amino acids: CASTAGGKDTEAFF. The CDR3 DNA follows: TGTGCCAGTACCGCAGGGGGGAAGGACACTGAAGCTTTCTTT. The entire variable domain, with the rest obtained from reference TRBV19 and TRBJ1-1, is as follows: DGGITQSPKYLFRKEGQNVTLSCEQNLNHDAMYWYRQDPGQGLRLIYYSQIVNDFQKGDIAEGYSVSREKKESFPLTVTSAQKNPTAFYLCASTAGGKDTEAFFGQGTRLTVV.

This clonotype was picked up many times. The rearrangement joins TRBV4-1 to TRBJ1-5; D may be TRBD1 (6 bases). The germline gives CDR1 MGHRA, CDR2 YSYEKL. V shed 1 base and J shed 3 bases, with 22 bases lying between them. CDR3 size: 19 residues. This CDR3 reads CASSQVGYGGAEDNQPQHF. The CDR3 nucleotides are TGCGCCAGCAGCCAAGTTGGGTACGGGGGCGCTGAGGACAATCAGCCCCAGCATTTT.

Ten or more counts support this clonotype. The chain has TRBV7-9 and TRBJ2-5; D call uncertain. Between the trimmed V and J ends, which lost 5 bases and 2 bases, there was a span of 12 bases. CDR3 size: 14 residues. Germline V gene lookup returns CDR1 SEHNR and CDR2 FQNEAQ (reference sequence). The CDR3 DNA follows: TGTGCCAGCAGCCCCAGCCTTGATCAAGAGACCCAGTACTTC. Translated: CASSPSLDQETQYF.

This clonotype appeared many times. J is TRBJ2-7 and V is TRBV5-1; tentatively, D is TRBD2 (6 bases). The germline gives CDR1 SGHRS, CDR2 YFSETQ. CDR3 size: 14 residues. V was cut by 9 bases and J by 2 bases, with 18 bases left in between. The CDR3 nucleotides are TGCGCCAATACCCTGGGGGGTAAACCCTACGAGCAGTACTTC. It specifies CANTLGGKPYEQYF.

This clonotype was found many times. The rearrangement links TRBV7-9 to TRBJ2-2; D remains unclear. CDR1 and CDR2 (germline): SEHNR, FQNEAQ (reference sequence). Trimming removed 5 bases from V and 8 bases from J, with 9 bases in between. The CDR3 runs 12 residues. CDR3 protein: CASSLSSGELFF. CDR3 in DNA: TGTGCCAGCAGCCTCTCCTCAGGGGAGCTGTTTTTT.

A note on this clonotype: A much bigger clone sits one base away, suggesting this may be a read error. The J gene is TRBJ2-2, the V gene TRBV14; tentatively, D is TRBD2 (5 bases). This CDR3 is built from 13 residues. Germline V gene data show CDR1 as SGHDN and CDR2 as FVKESK. CDR3 DNA: TGTGCCAGCAGCCCTAGTAGCACCGGGGAGCTGGTTTTT. It translates to CASSPSSTGELVF.

This clonotype has ten or more counts. CDR3 amino acids: CASSEDRVILLHF. The CDR3 DNA follows: TGTGCCTCTTCTGAGGACAGAGTAATTCTCCTCCACTTT. The rearrangement joins TRBV30 to TRBJ1-6; D might be TRBD1 (6 bases). The CDR3 is 13 residues long. Trimming took 7 bases from V and 15 from J, leaving 22 bases between them. From germline, CDR1 is GTSNPN and CDR2 SVGIG (reference sequence).

This clonotype was counted at least ten times. The V call is TRBV20-1, the J call TRBJ1-1; D is ambiguous. V lost 3 bases to trimming and J lost 0 bases, with 2 bases between them. Germline CDR1 reads DFQATT; CDR2 reads SNEGSKA (reference sequence). The CDR3 length is 11 residues. CDR3 region: CSASLNTEAFF. The CDR3 DNA follows: TGCAGTGCTAGTTTGAACACTGAAGCTTTCTTT.

There are many counts of this clonotype. The V call is TRBV20-1, the J call TRBJ1-5; 7 positions agree with TRBD1. Germline trimming cut 4 bases from V and 3 bases from J; bases unmatched to any gene: 9. This CDR3 is 15 amino acids long. In germline, CDR1 is DFQATT, CDR2 SNEGSKA (reference sequence). The CDR3 region is CSATTQGEINQPQHF. CDR3 nucleotides: TGCAGTGCTACAACCCAGGGGGAGATCAATCAGCCCCAGCATTTT.

V usage is TRBV7-9 and J usage is TRBJ2-3; D may be TRBD1 or TRBD2 (6 bases each). V lost 3 bases to trimming and J lost 1 base, with 11 bases between them. This CDR3 has 15 residues. The germline gives CDR1 SEHNR, CDR2 FQNEAQ (reference sequence). CDR3 DNA sequence: TGTGCCAGCAGCTTTGGGGGCGGGGGCACAGATACGCAGTATTTT. Its protein product is CASSFGGGGTDTQYF. Full variable domain (missing parts from reference TRBV7-9 and TRBJ2-3): DTGVSQNPRHKITKRGQNVTFRCDPISEHNRLYWYRQTLGQGPEFLTYFQNEAQLEKSRLLSDRFSAERPKGSFSTLEIQRTEQGDSAMYLCASSFGGGGTDTQYFGPGTRLTVL.

The CDR3 reads CASSYSASGGYEQYF. CDR3 nucleotides: TGTGCCAGCAGTTACTCAGCTAGCGGTGGGTACGAGCAGTACTTC. The chain is built from TRBV6-2 or TRBV6-3 and TRBJ2-7; 7 bases line up with TRBD2. Germline CDR1 and CDR2: MNHEY and SVGEGT. This CDR3 has 15 residues. The trim removed 0 bases at V and 4 bases at J, leaving 6 bases unmatched.

With respect to this clonotype: With a much larger clone just one base away, this may be a read error. The rearrangement joins TRBV7-2 to TRBJ2-1; the D is unclear. The length of the CDR3 is 9 residues. CDR1 is SGHTA and CDR2 is FQGNSA in the germline V gene. V lost 8 bases and J lost 12, with 8 bases in between. The CDR3 DNA sequence: TGTGCCAGCGCCCCCCGGCAGTTCTTC. It encodes CASAPRQFF.

This clonotype was seen a few times. The rearrangement uses TRBV20-1 and TRBJ2-4; 10 bases are shared with TRBD2. CDR3 length: 14 amino acids. Per the germline V gene, CDR1 is DFQATT and CDR2 is SNEGSKA (reference sequence). Trimming removed 0 bases from V and 15 bases from J; junction bases left unmatched: 11. CDR3 amino acids: CSARDAAGGPVGYF. The CDR3 DNA reads TGCAGTGCTAGAGATGCAGCGGGGGGGCCCGTAGGGTACTTC.

In its sample, this clonotype was seen many times. The V and J genes are TRBV9 and TRBJ2-3, with 10 bases matching TRBD2. The germline V gene encodes CDR1 SGDLS and CDR2 YYNGEE. The CDR3 is 15 amino acids. The trim removed 3 bases at V and 4 bases at J, leaving 5 bases unmatched. CDR3 protein: CASSGSGRAADTQYF. The CDR3 DNA reads TGTGCCAGCAGCGGAAGCGGGAGGGCCGCAGATACGCAGTATTTT.

A remark on this clonotype: This clone may be a read error of a much larger clone one base away. The chain combines TRBV7-9 with TRBJ2-5, with 8 bases aligning to TRBD1. There are 13 residues in the CDR3. Germline CDR1 is SEHNR and CDR2 is FQNEAQ (reference sequence). V lost 6 bases and J lost 5; bases outside the gene matches: 5. This CDR3 is CASSQGACETQYF. The CDR3 coding sequence is TGTGCCAGCAGTCAGGGGGCTTGTGAGACCCAGTACTTC.